These 17 T cell receptor beta chains were all obtained from the same sample, sequenced in a study of T cell clonality in common variable immunodeficiency. Profiling relied on immunoSEQ multiplex PCR, and the TCRdb table lists in-frame clones only, not all of them. There are just under 5,500 clones in the sample, none observed a single time. Points from the study as a whole: Fewer deletions and N-nucleotide insertions were reportedly seen in common variable immunodeficiency TCR beta sequences.

Antigens for these TCRs are unknown. The source material was peripheral blood mononuclear cells. These receptors were obtained from a human donor with common variable immunodeficiency.

A remark on this clone: The read is 3 residues too short to cover the CDR3 end, so that end is filled in from the germline J gene. The chain is built from TRBV6-1 and TRBJ1-2; 7 bases line up with TRBD1. Germline loops: CDR1 MNHNS, CDR2 SASEGT. The CDR3 totals 15 residues. V trimming: 4 bases; J trimming: 4 bases; junction bases outside the gene matches: 9. Incomplete CDR3 DNA: TGTGCCAGCAGTGTCTCCACAGGGGCTTTCTATGGC. It codes for CASSVSTGAFYG. The CDR3 as a whole reads CASSVSTGAFYGYTF.

The table lists this clone with many counts. The read terminates 3 residues ahead of where the CDR3 ends, so the germline J gene completes it. The rearrangement joins TRBV20-1 to TRBJ2-1; D perhaps matches TRBD2 (6 bases). V was pared by 0 bases and J by 4 bases, with 19 bases between. Germline CDR1 is DFQATT and CDR2 is SNEGSKA (reference sequence). The CDR3 length is 17 residues. CDR3 sequence reads: CSARDQTERAVYNEQFF. CDR3 bases read: TGCAGTGCTAGAGATCAAACGGAGCGGGCCGTTTACAATGAG.

This clone has a handful of counts. The missing CDR3 end, 3 residues past where the read stops, is filled in from the germline J gene. The chain links TRBV7-2 to TRBJ1-4; 7 bases fit TRBD1. V lost 7 bases, J lost 8 bases, and 7 bases stayed unmatched. Per the germline V gene, CDR1 is SGHTA and CDR2 is FQGNSA. This CDR3 region has 13 residues. CDR3 DNA (partial): TGTGCCAGCAACGACAGGGTTGAAGAAAAA. Its translation: CASNDRVEEK. The whole CDR3 sequence reads CASNDRVEEKLFF.

Concerning this clone itself: The CDR3 goes on 3 residues after the read ends, and that part is filled in from the germline J gene. This chain links TRBV7-2 with TRBJ2-3, with 8 bases identical to TRBD2. The CDR3 extends over 14 amino acids. The V and J ends lost 11 bases and 6 bases, in that order; junction bases with no gene match: 13. Looked up from germline, CDR1 is SGHTA and CDR2 is FQGNSA. The CDR3 spells CAGGAASGSDTQYF. The sequenced part of the CDR3 DNA is TGTGCCGGGGGGGCGGCTAGCGGGTCCGATACG. Full variable domain (missing parts from reference TRBV7-2 and TRBJ2-3): GAGVSQSPSNKVTEKGKDVELRCDPISGHTALYWYRQSLGQGLEFLIYFQGNSAPDKSGLPSDRFSAERTGGSVSTLTIQRTQQEDSAVYLCAGGAASGSDTQYFGPGTRLTVL.

With regard to this clone: The CDR3 end lies 3 residues beyond the end of the read and is filled in from the germline J gene. This chain uses TRBV7-2 with TRBJ2-7, with TRBD1 identical over 9 bases. CDR3 length: 15 residues. V shed 6 bases, J shed 3 bases, and the junction held 9 bases outside the gene matches. Germline loops: CDR1 SGHTA, CDR2 FQGNSA. This chain's CDR3 is CASRLIGDRDYEQYF. CDR3 DNA (partial): TGTGCCAGCAGATTAATAGGGGACAGGGACTACGAG.

This clone has ten or more counts. The read finishes 3 residues shy of the CDR3 end, and the germline J gene is used to complete it. The chain uses TRBV6-2 or TRBV6-3 and TRBJ2-3, with 10 positions matching TRBD2. Germline V lookup: CDR1 MNHEY, CDR2 SVGEGT. With V trimmed by 8 bases and J by 5 bases, 7 bases remained unmatched. The CDR3 runs 14 residues. CDR3 region: CASALAGGGDTQYF. CDR3 bases read: TGTGCCAGCGCGTTAGCGGGGGGCGGAGATACG.

Concerning this clone itself: Read data end 3 residues before the CDR3 end; the end is taken from the germline J gene. The rearrangement joins TRBV19 to TRBJ1-5; possible D gene TRBD1, 5 bases. Deletions cut 6 bases from V and 6 bases from J, with 18 bases between. This CDR3 comprises 15 residues. Germline V gene sequence: CDR1 LNHDA, CDR2 SQIVND (reference sequence). The CDR3 sequence: CASRPVAREGQPQHF. The CDR3 DNA, read in part, is TGTGCCAGTAGACCTGTGGCCAGGGAGGGTCAGCCC.

With regard to this clone: The CDR3 end is not reached by the read, which stops 3 residues before it; the germline J gene fills it in. The chain couples TRBV6-2 or TRBV6-3 to TRBJ1-1; TRBD1 is a possible D gene (6 bases). V was shortened by 5 bases and J by 3 bases, with 19 bases between the two germline ends. The CDR3 loop spans 16 amino acids. Germline loops: CDR1 MNHEY, CDR2 SVGEGT. CDR3 region: CASSPLRGRTDTEAFF. CDR3 DNA, as far as it was read: TGTGCCAGCAGTCCTCTCAGGGGAAGGACGGACACTGAA.

This clone was seen repeatedly, ten times or more. The read comes to an end 3 residues before the CDR3 does, leaving the germline J gene to fill in the end. The chain combines TRBV5-6 with TRBJ2-7; no clear D. The V end was cut by 0 bases, the J end by 2 bases, with 9 bases between. Per germline, CDR1 SGHDT and CDR2 YYEEEE. This CDR3 comprises 14 residues. CDR3 loop: CASSLEQSPYEQYF. The part of the CDR3 DNA that was read is TGTGCCAGCAGCTTGGAACAGTCTCCCTACGAG.

About this clone: The read gets to within 3 residues of the CDR3 end, and the germline J gene fills in the rest. The genes are TRBV7-9 and TRBJ2-1; possible D gene TRBD2, 6 bases. Germline assignment: CDR1 SEHNR and CDR2 FQNEAQ (reference sequence). The CDR3 has 15 amino acids. V lost 4 bases and J 3 bases, leaving 13 bases between the germline ends. This CDR3 is CASSSAGLNYNEQFF. CDR3 bases read: TGTGCCAGCAGCTCCGCGGGACTCAACTACAATGAG.

Details on this clone: The CDR3 is cut off 3 residues early in the read; its end comes from the germline J gene. The chain employs TRBV2 and TRBJ1-3; D gene ambiguous. V was cut by 2 bases and J by 0 bases, with 8 bases left in between. Germline CDR1 SNHLY, CDR2 FYNNEI. The CDR3 consists of 15 residues. CDR3 residues: CASSEYRSSGNTIYF. CDR3 DNA, as far as it was read: TGTGCCAGCAGTGAATACAGAAGCTCTGGAAACACC.

This clone showed up just a few times. The read ends 3 residues early relative to the CDR3; the germline J gene fills the gap. The rearrangement joins TRBV7-9 to TRBJ1-2; TRBD1 might be the D (6 bases). The germline V gene encodes CDR1 SEHNR and CDR2 FQNEAQ (reference sequence). V gave up 4 bases and J gave up 3 bases, with 15 bases separating them. This CDR3 region has 15 residues. This CDR3 is CASSSLRTADYGYTF. The sequenced part of the CDR3 DNA is TGTGCCAGCAGCTCCCTGCGGACAGCGGACTATGGC.

About this clone itself: From the germline J gene comes the end of the CDR3, since the read stops 3 residues before it. The chain combines TRBV7-9 with TRBJ2-7; TRBD1 aligns across 8 bases. V lost 4 bases, J lost 0 bases, and 2 bases stayed unmatched. Looked up from germline, CDR1 is SEHNR and CDR2 is FQNEAQ (reference sequence). There are 14 residues in the CDR3. This CDR3 is CASSSRGLSYEQYF. The sequenced CDR3 bases are TGTGCCAGCAGCTCCAGGGGGCTCTCCTACGAG. The entire variable domain, with the rest obtained from reference TRBV7-9 and TRBJ2-7, is as follows: DTGVSQNPRHKITKRGQNVTFRCDPISEHNRLYWYRQTLGQGPEFLTYFQNEAQLEKSRLLSDRFSAERPKGSFSTLEIQRTEQGDSAMYLCASSSRGLSYEQYFGPGTRLTVT.

The sample holds many counts of this clone. From the germline J gene comes the end of the CDR3, since the read stops 3 residues before it. This chain links TRBV5-1 with TRBJ2-6; perhaps TRBD2 as D (7 bases). Per the germline V gene, CDR1 is SGHRS and CDR2 is YFSETQ. Trimming shortened V by 0 bases and J by 5 bases, and 18 bases separated the two germline ends. The CDR3 sequence is 18 residues long. The CDR3 spells CASSLDGGAFYRANVLTF. Partial CDR3 DNA: TGCGCCAGCAGCTTGGATGGGGGGGCTTTCTATAGGGCCAACGTC.

This clone was recorded many times. The read comes to an end 3 residues before the CDR3 does, leaving the germline J gene to fill in the end. J is TRBJ1-2 and V is TRBV7-2; 9 nucleotides line up with TRBD1. The germline V gene encodes CDR1 SGHTA and CDR2 FQGNSA. CDR3 length: 14 amino acids. This chain's CDR3 is CASSSTRGQGSYTF. The CDR3 DNA, read in part, is TGTGCCAGCAGCTCCACTAGGGGACAGGGCAGC.

This clone has only a few counts. The read stops 3 residues short of the end of the CDR3; the missing end is completed from the germline J gene. The chain joins TRBV6-2 or TRBV6-3 to TRBJ2-1, with 11 positions matching TRBD2. The CDR3 runs 15 residues. Germline lookup yields CDR1 MNHEY and CDR2 SVGEGT. V gave up 5 bases and J gave up 2 bases; unmatched junction bases: 2. CDR3 DNA (partial): TGTGCCAGCAGTCGACTAGCGGGGACCTACAATGAG. This sequence encodes CASSRLAGTYNE. Given in full, the CDR3 is CASSRLAGTYNEQFF.

This clone was counted only a few times. Coverage ceases 3 residues before the CDR3 finishes, and the germline J gene fills in the end. The chain recombines TRBV5-5 with TRBJ2-1; tentatively, D is TRBD1 (6 bases). Germline lookup yields CDR1 SGHKS and CDR2 YYEKEE (reference sequence). CDR3 length equals 14 residues. The ends were cut back, 2 bases at V and 9 bases at J, with 15 bases in the middle. Incomplete CDR3 DNA: TGTGCCAGCAGCTTCCCAACCAGGGGCAGTGAG. It is translated as CASSFPTRGSE. The entire CDR3 protein is CASSFPTRGSEQFF.